This TCR beta chain was profiled in a study of T cell responses to AZD1222 COVID-19 vaccine. The CDR3 is made up of 13 amino acids. Germline values: CDR1 SGDLS, CDR2 YYNGEE. J lost 5 bases, V lost 0 bases, and 1 base had no gene match. In regard to this clone: Other nucleotide sequences in the sample specify the same CDR3.

Some clones are missing from TCRdb's copy, which holds only in-frame ones; the method was immunoSEQ multiplex PCR. The sample has roughly 120,000 clones, 88% seen once. Material: peripheral blood, obtained 28 days after the second AZD1222 dose. The source is an adult who received the AZD1222 COVID-19 vaccine. The genes are TRBV9 and TRBJ1-2, with 7 bases matching TRBD1. The DNA for the CDR3 is TGTGCCAGCAGCGTAGCAGGGGGTTATGGCTACACCTTC. Protein sequence: CASSVAGGYGYTF.